This TCR beta chain originates from a study of T cells in Graves' hyperthyroidism and ophthalmopathy. The study, taken as a whole, reports: The blood repertoire included most of the expanded thyroid clonotypes above 0.001.

Out of about 10 ml of fresh peripheral blood came the PBMCs. There are many counts of this clonotype. Its target is unknown. Per germline, CDR1 SGHTA and CDR2 FQGNSA. The length of the CDR3 is 16 residues. The V end was cut by 5 bases, the J end by 1 base, with 17 bases between. RNA transcripts provided the source from which TCR beta CDR3 regions were amplified. Primed by the HTBI set, a first-round RT-PCR was run on the TCR CDR3. TCRdb processed the multiplex PCR reads anew with MiXCR; each CDR3 protein has one entry. The sample lists hundreds of thousands of distinct CDR3 sequences; approximately 15% were seen once.

The J gene is TRBJ1-2, the V gene TRBV7-2; weak D call: TRBD1 (6 bases). The receptor was isolated from a woman aged 60-75 years with Graves' ophthalmopathy. The specimen sequenced was blood. The CDR3 here is CASSLSGQSINYGYTF. The CDR3 DNA follows: TGTGCCAGCAGCCTAAGCGGACAGAGCATTAACTATGGCTACACCTTC.